A single T cell receptor (beta chain) is shown here with its context. This sample was taken from a study of siplizumab effects on memory and regulatory T cells. The J segment lost 9 bases and the V segment lost 5 bases, leaving 10 bases of the junction unmatched. The germline V gene encodes CDR1 KGHSH and CDR2 LQKENI. The CDR3 runs to 16 residues. Repertoires were generated with immunoSEQ multiplex PCR, while TCRdb's copy carries only in-frame clones and drops some. This table has roughly 100,000 clones, 93% appearing once. The genes are TRBV18 and TRBJ1-6; 10 nucleotides align to TRBD1. The sequencing input was Tregs sorted from blood. The clonotype comes from a human donor in good health. Here the CDR3 DNA reads TGTGCCAGCTCATCGCTCGGGACAGGGGATCGTTCACCCCTCCACTTT. Its protein product is CASSSLGTGDRSPLHF.